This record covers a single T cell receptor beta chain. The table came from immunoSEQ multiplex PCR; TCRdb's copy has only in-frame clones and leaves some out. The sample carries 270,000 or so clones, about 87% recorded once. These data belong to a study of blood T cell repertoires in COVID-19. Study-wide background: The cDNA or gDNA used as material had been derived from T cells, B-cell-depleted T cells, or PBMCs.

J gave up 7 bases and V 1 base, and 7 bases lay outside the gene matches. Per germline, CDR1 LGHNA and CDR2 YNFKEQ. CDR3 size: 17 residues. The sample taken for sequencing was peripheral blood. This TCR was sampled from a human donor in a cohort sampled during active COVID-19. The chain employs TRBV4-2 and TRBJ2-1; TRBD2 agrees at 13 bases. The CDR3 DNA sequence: TGTGCCAGCAGCCAAGCCACCGGACTAGCGGGGGATAATGAGCAGTTCTTC. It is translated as CASSQATGLAGDNEQFF.